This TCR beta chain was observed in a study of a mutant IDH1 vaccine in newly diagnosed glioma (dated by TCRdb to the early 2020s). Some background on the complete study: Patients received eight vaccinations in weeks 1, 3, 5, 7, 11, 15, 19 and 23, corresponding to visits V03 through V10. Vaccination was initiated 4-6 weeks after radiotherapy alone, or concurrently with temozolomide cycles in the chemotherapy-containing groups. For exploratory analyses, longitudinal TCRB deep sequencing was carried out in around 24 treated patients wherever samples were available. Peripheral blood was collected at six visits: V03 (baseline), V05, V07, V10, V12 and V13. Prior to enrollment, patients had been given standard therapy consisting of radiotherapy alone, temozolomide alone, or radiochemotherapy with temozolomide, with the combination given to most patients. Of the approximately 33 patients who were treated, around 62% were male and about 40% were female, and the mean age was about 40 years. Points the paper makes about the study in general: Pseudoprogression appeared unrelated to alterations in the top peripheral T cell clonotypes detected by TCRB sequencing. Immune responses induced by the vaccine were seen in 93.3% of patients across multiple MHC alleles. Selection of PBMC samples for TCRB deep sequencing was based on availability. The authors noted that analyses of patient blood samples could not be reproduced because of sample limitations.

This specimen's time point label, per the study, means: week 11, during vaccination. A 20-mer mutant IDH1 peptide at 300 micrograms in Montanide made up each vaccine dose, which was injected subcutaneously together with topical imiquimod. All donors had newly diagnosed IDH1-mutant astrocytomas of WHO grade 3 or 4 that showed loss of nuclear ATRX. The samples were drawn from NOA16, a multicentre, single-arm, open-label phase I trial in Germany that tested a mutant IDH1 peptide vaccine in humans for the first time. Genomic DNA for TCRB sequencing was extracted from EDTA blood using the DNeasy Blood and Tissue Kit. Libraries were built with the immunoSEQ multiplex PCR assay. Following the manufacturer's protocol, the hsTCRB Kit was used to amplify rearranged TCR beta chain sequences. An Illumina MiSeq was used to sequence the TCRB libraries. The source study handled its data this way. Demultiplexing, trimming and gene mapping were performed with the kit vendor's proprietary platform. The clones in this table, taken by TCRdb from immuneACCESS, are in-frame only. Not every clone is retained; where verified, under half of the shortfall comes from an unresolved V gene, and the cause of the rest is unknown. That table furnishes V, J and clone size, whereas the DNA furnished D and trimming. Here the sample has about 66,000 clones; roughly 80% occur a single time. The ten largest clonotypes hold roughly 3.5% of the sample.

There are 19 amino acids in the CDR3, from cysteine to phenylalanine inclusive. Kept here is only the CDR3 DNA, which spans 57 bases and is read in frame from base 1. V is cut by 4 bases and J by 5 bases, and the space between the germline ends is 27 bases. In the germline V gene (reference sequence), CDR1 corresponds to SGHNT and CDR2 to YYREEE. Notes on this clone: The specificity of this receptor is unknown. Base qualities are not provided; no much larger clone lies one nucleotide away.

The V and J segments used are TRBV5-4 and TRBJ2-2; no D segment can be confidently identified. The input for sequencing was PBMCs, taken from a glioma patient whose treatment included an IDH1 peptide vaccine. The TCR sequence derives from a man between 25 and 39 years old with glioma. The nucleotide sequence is TGTGCCAGCAGCGGTGGTATTGGAGCCCCTACGCGAGGTACCGGGGAGCTGTTTTTT. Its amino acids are CASSGGIGAPTRGTGELFF.